This TCR beta chain was recovered during a study of T cell responses to AZD1222 COVID-19 vaccine. With 7 bases removed from V and 4 bases from J, the gap between germline ends came to 10 bases. The germline CDR1 and CDR2 sequences are SQVTM and ANQGSEA. The CDR3 consists of 11 residues. Clones were sequenced by immunoSEQ multiplex PCR, and TCRdb holds only the in-frame ones, with some missing. The sample gives over 95,000 clones, 87% of which show up once; about 12% is in the top ten. The chain uses TRBV29-1 and TRBJ2-5; D gene uncertain. The sequence was obtained from an adult in good health. This sample comprised peripheral blood, obtained on day 0 of AZD1222 vaccination. CDR3 protein: CSAFLVETQYF. For the CDR3, the DNA is TGCAGCGCGTTCCTAGTAGAGACCCAGTACTTC.